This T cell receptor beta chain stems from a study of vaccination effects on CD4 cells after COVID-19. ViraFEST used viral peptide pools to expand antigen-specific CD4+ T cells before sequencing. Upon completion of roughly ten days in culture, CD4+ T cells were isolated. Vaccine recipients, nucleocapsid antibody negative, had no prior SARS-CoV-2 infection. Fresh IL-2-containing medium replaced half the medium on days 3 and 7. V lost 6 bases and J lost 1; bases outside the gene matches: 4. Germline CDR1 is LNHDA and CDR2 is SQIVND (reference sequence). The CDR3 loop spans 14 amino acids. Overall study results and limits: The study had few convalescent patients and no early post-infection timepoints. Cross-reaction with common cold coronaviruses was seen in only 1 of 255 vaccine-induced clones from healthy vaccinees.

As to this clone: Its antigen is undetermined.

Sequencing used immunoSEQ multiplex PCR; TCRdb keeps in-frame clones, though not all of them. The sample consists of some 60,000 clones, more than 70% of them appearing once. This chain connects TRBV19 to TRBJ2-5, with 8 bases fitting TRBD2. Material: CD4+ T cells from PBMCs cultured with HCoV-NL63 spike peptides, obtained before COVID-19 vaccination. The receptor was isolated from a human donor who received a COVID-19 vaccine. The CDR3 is CASRGAGAQETQYF. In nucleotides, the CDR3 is TGTGCCAGTAGGGGAGCGGGGGCCCAAGAGACCCAGTACTTC.